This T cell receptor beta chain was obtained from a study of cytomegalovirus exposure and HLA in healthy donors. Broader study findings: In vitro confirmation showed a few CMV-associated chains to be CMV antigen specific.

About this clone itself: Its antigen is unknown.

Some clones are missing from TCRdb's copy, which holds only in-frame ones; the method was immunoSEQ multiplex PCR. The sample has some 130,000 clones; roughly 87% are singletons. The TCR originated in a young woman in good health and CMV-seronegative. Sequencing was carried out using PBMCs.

In nucleotides, the CDR3 is TGTGCCAGCAGAAAAGGAGGGGTAGATGAGCAGTTCTTC. It codes for CASRKGGVDEQFF. This chain connects TRBV7-9 to TRBJ2-1; D is possibly TRBD2 (6 bases). This CDR3 region has 13 residues. Germline V gene sequence: CDR1 SEHNR, CDR2 FQNEAQ (reference sequence). Trimming shortened V by 6 bases and J by 8 bases, and 14 bases separated the two germline ends.